Many counts were recorded for the clone carrying this T cell receptor (beta chain). This CDR3 is 14 amino acids long. The V end lost 6 bases, the J end lost 4 bases, and 16 bases lay between the germline ends. CDR1 and CDR2 (germline): DFQATT, SNEGSKA (reference sequence). There were TCR beta CDR3 regions amplified from RNA transcripts. An initial round of RT-PCR targeting the TCR CDR3 relied on the HTBI primer set. Each CDR3 protein gets one entry after TCRdb re-called the multiplex PCR reads with MiXCR. This table holds around 420,000 distinct CDR3 sequences, approximately 15% found once. This sample was taken from a study of T cells in Graves' hyperthyroidism and ophthalmopathy.

This TCR was sampled from a woman between 18 and 30 years old with Graves' hyperthyroidism. This chain links TRBV20-1 with TRBJ2-1; D might be TRBD2 (5 bases). Sequencing input: blood. DNA for the CDR3: TGCAGTGCCCTAATAACCGGGGAATACAATGAGCAGTTCTTC. It encodes CSALITGEYNEQFF.